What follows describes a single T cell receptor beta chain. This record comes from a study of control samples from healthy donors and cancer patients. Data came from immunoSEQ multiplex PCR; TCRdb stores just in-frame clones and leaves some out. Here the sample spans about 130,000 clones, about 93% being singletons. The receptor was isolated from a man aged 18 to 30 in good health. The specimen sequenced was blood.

The CDR3 here is CASSRGQGGYGYTF. CDR3 sequence (DNA): TGCGCCAGCAGCCGAGGACAGGGTGGCTATGGCTACACCTTC. The rearrangement links TRBV4-1 to TRBJ1-2; 8 bases line up with TRBD1. Per the germline V gene, CDR1 is MGHRA and CDR2 is YSYEKL. J gave up 4 bases and V 4 bases, and 5 bases lay outside the gene matches. The CDR3 length is 14 residues.